The table lists the clone carrying this T cell receptor (beta chain) with a few counts. Via MiXCR, TCRdb re-called the 5' RACE reads, giving one row per CDR3 protein. The sample lists about 150,000 distinct CDR3 sequences; 6.2% were seen once. The entry originates in a study of T cells after yellow fever vaccination. Germline V CDR1 and CDR2: SNHLY, FYNNEI. The V end lost 4 bases, the J end lost 1 base, and 5 bases lay between the germline ends. This CDR3 spans 13 amino acids. The input for sequencing was CD4+ T cells sorted from PBMCs, taken on the day of the first yellow fever vaccination. V gene TRBV2 combines with J gene TRBJ1-5; the D is unclear. The receptor comes from a young man who received the YFV17D yellow fever vaccine. This CDR3 is CASSVRSNQPQHF. For the CDR3, the DNA is TGTGCCAGCAGTGTTAGAAGCAATCAGCCCCAGCATTTT. The entire variable domain, with the rest obtained from reference TRBV2 and TRBJ1-5, is as follows: EPEVTQTPSHQVTQMGQEVILRCVPISNHLYFYWYRQILGQKVEFLVSFYNNEISEKSEIFDDQFSVERPDGSNFTLKIRSTKLEDSAMYFCASSVRSNQPQHFGDGTRLSIL.